This T cell receptor beta chain was identified in a study of tumor-infiltrating lymphocytes in primary liver carcinoma. Study background: The patient group consisted of men and women aged 30 to 69 years.

Researchers drew blood RNA from unsorted whole blood and extracted germline DNA as well. The patients, who had chronic HBV infection, were treatment-naive (untreated). Study-wide points: Tumor region pairs shared more overlap than did tumor-adjacent and tumor-blood pairs. Because the samples were bulk unsorted, the study did not compare CD4+ and CD8+ repertoires.

Production of TCR beta cDNA used about 500 ng total RNA together with a constant-region primer. Libraries for TCR beta were built through three nested multiplex PCR rounds, which together made up a slightly modified ARM-PCR procedure. The study ran its first two PCR rounds for roughly 10 cycles each, using TRBV1-TRBV30 forward primers and a C-beta reverse primer. TCRdb re-derived calls from the multiplex PCR reads in MiXCR, one entry per CDR3 protein. Here the sample spans about 180,000 distinct CDR3 sequences, less than 65% being singletons. In regard to this clonotype: Its antigen is unidentified.

The CDR3 runs to 15 residues. Trimming took 7 bases from V and 3 from J, leaving 19 bases between them. The germline V gene has CDR1 SGHAT and CDR2 FQNNGV. V gene TRBV11-2 combines with J gene TRBJ2-7; possibly TRBD2 for D (6 bases). The TCR comes from a man aged 35-49 years with primary liver carcinoma and hepatitis B virus infection. Material: peripheral blood. The CDR3, as DNA: TGTGCCAGCAACTACCCGGGACTCATCTTCTACGAGCAGTACTTC. Translating it yields CASNYPGLIFYEQYF.